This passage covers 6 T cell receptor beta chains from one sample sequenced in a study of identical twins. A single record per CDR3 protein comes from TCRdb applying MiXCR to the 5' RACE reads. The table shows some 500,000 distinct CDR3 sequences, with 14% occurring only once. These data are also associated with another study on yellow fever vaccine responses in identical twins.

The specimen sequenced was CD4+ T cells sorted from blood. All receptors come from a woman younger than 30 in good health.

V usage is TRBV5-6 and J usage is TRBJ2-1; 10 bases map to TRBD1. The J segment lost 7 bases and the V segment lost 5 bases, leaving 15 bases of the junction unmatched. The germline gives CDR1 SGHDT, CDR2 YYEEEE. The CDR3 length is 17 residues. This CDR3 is CASRLNPSGTGVNEQFF. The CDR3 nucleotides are TGTGCCAGCAGACTTAACCCATCCGGGACAGGGGTTAATGAGCAGTTCTTC.

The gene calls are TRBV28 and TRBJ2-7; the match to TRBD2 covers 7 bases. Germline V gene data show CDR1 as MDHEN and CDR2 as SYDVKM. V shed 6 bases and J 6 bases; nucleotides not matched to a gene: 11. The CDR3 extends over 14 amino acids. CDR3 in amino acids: CASRPSGGWVEQYF. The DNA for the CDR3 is TGTGCCAGCAGGCCTAGCGGAGGGTGGGTCGAGCAGTACTTC.

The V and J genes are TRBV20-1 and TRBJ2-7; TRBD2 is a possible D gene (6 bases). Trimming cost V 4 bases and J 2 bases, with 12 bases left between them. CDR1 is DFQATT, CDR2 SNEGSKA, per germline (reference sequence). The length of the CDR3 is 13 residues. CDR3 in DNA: TGCAGTGCTATTGGCGGGAATGCCTACGAGCAGTACTTC. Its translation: CSAIGGNAYEQYF.

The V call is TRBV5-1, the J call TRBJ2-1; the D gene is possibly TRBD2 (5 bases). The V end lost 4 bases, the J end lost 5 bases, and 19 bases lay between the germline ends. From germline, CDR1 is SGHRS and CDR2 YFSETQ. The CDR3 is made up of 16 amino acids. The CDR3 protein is CASSQRPGIGDNEQFF. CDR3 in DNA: TGCGCCAGCAGCCAGAGACCCGGGATCGGGGACAATGAGCAGTTCTTC.

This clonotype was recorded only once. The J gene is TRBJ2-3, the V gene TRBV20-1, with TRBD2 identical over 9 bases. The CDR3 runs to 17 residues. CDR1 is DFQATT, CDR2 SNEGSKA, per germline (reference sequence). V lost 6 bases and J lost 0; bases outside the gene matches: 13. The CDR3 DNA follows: TGCAGTGCGAAGGGCCTAGCGGGGCGTGCTAGCACAGATACGCAGTATTTT. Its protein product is CSAKGLAGRASTDTQYF.

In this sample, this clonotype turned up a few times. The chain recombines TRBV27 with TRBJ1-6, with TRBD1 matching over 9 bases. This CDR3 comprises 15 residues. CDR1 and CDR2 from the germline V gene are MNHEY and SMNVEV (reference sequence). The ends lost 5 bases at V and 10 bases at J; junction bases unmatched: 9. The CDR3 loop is CASSASTGGGSPLHF. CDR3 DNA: TGTGCCAGCAGTGCCTCGACAGGGGGTGGATCACCCCTCCACTTT.